The clone carrying this T cell receptor beta chain showed up just once. The data were taken from a study of OX40 agonist ivuxolimab in advanced cancers. CDR1 and CDR2 (germline): SGHDT, YYEEEE. The CDR3 sequence is 11 residues long. V lost 0 bases and J 5 bases, leaving 2 bases between the germline ends. Method: immunoSEQ multiplex PCR; TCRdb's copy keeps in-frame clones and lacks some. The table records over 30,000 clones, approximately 89% of them present only once. Autoimmune disease history or systemic immunosuppression meant exclusion. The J gene is TRBJ2-5, the V gene TRBV5-6, with unresolved D. The source material was CD4+ or CD8+ T cells sorted from blood, sampled in a trial of the OX40 agonist ivuxolimab. This sequence was found in an adult with an advanced solid tumor such as melanoma, head and neck, liver or kidney cancer. Here the CDR3 reads CASSLAETQYF. CDR3 sequence (DNA): TGTGCCAGCAGCTTGGCGGAGACCCAGTACTTC.